A single sample gave rise to the 7 T cell receptor beta chains below, sequenced in a study of naive and memory T cell subsets. The library had UMIs added by 3' ligation of an oligonucleotide to TCR cDNA. Four PCR rounds used nested alpha and beta constant region primers plus the SP2 primer. MiXCR, applied by TCRdb to the 5' RACE reads, yields one record per CDR3 protein. The data hold 55,000 to 70,000 distinct CDR3 sequences, with approximately 6.6% observed a single time. The receptor set was obtained from a male donor in good health.

This clonotype was detected ten times or more. The chain combines TRBV29-1 with TRBJ2-2; a weak D match, TRBD1 (5 bases). The CDR3 covers 12 residues. Trimming took off 5 bases at V and 6 bases at J, with 10 bases between the two ends. Germline loops: CDR1 SQVTM, CDR2 ANQGSEA. As DNA, the CDR3 is TGCAGCGTTACCAGGGTCCCCGGGGAGCTGTTTTTT. It translates to CSVTRVPGELFF.

This chain connects TRBV27 to TRBJ1-1; 7 bases line up with TRBD1. The CDR3 loop spans 14 amino acids. The trim removed 5 bases at V and 7 bases at J, leaving 10 bases unmatched. Germline CDR1 and CDR2: MNHEY and SMNVEV (reference sequence). This CDR3 reads CASSPSTGMVEAFF. The DNA for the CDR3 is TGTGCCAGCAGTCCCTCGACAGGGATGGTTGAAGCTTTCTTT.

This clonotype was seen a handful of times. The chain has TRBV5-6 and TRBJ1-5; the D is unclear. This CDR3 has 14 amino acids. Germline-derived CDR1 and CDR2 are SGHDT and YYEEEE. The V gene lost 2 bases and the J gene lost 3 bases, with 9 bases spanning the gap. CDR3 nucleotides: TGTGCCAGCAGCTTCCGGGCCTACAATCAGCCCCAGCATTTT. It codes for CASSFRAYNQPQHF.

This clonotype appeared many times. The chain joins TRBV20-1 to TRBJ2-1, with 11 bases identical to TRBD2. The length of the CDR3 is 24 residues. J gave up 7 bases and V 3 bases, and 35 bases lay outside the gene matches. Germline CDR1 DFQATT, CDR2 SNEGSKA (reference sequence). The CDR3 here is CSASTVNGRNTARSGLAELNEQFF. The CDR3 DNA reads as TGCAGTGCTAGCACAGTGAATGGGAGGAACACTGCTAGATCGGGACTAGCGGAACTTAATGAGCAGTTCTTC.

The V call is TRBV7-6, the J call TRBJ2-7; D is unclear. Looked up from germline, CDR1 is SGHVS and CDR2 is FNYEAQ. V was clipped by 5 bases and J by 6 bases, with 11 bases between them. The CDR3 is 12 residues long. The CDR3 is CASSLPGGEQYF. CDR3 nucleotide sequence: TGTGCCAGCAGCCTACCTGGTGGCGAGCAGTACTTC.

There are many counts of this clonotype. The V and J genes are TRBV11-2 and TRBJ2-1; 10 bases are a match to TRBD2. The CDR3 has 14 residues. Germline lookup yields CDR1 SGHAT and CDR2 FQNNGV. The V gene end was trimmed by 2 bases and the J gene end by 8 bases; junction bases not matched to a gene: 3. The CDR3 spells CASSLLAGADEQFF. The CDR3, as DNA: TGTGCCAGCAGCTTACTAGCGGGAGCCGATGAGCAGTTCTTC. The full variable domain, in which reference TRBV11-2 and TRBJ2-1 provide the parts outside the CDR3, is EAGVAQSPRYKIIEKRQSVAFWCNPISGHATLYWYQQILGQGPKLLIQFQNNGVVDDSQLPKDRFSAERLKGVDSTLKIQPAKLEDSAVYLCASSLLAGADEQFFGPGTRLTVL.

The rearrangement uses TRBV29-1 and TRBJ2-5; D remains ambiguous. Per the germline V gene, CDR1 is SQVTM and CDR2 is ANQGSEA. The CDR3 is 14 residues long. V lost 4 bases to trimming and J lost 0 bases, with 12 bases between them. DNA for the CDR3: TGCAGCGTTGGCCCTTTCGCATACCAAGAGACCCAGTACTTC. Residues: CSVGPFAYQETQYF.